Sequencing of this T cell receptor beta chain was carried out in a study of blood T cell repertoires in COVID-19. The wider study: Specimens from acute and convalescent COVID-19 originated in the United States, Italy and Spain. T cells, B-cell-depleted T cells, or PBMCs supplied cDNA or gDNA.

Germline CDR1 and CDR2: SGHRS and YFSETQ. The CDR3 has 14 residues. Trimming removed 1 base at V and 7 bases at J, with 12 bases between. How the authors handled the data: Amplification from reference gene primers served as the basis for estimated nucleated cell counts. The protocol was immunoSEQ multiplex PCR, while the TCRdb copy is restricted to in-frame clones and leaves out a portion. That table is the source of V, J and clone size, and D and trimming were worked out from the DNA. The sample holds about 170,000 clones, around nine tenths seen once. V and J are TRBV5-1 and TRBJ2-1, with D possibly matching TRBD1 (5 bases). Sequences were obtained from peripheral blood. The TCR was taken from a man in his forties or fifties with acute or convalescent COVID-19. The CDR3: CASSLWPGWNEQFF. CDR3 sequence (DNA): TGCGCCAGCAGCTTGTGGCCAGGGTGGAATGAGCAGTTCTTC.